This passage covers 15 T cell receptor beta chains from one sample sequenced in a study of a mutant IDH1 vaccine in newly diagnosed glioma. Repertoires were generated with immunoSEQ multiplex PCR, while TCRdb's copy carries only in-frame clones and drops some. The sample holds tens of thousands of clones, roughly 89% seen once. Time point in this sample: week 11, during vaccination. Vaccination comprised doses that each held 300 ug of mutant IDH1 20-mer peptide, plus topical imiquimod. For these TCRs, the target antigens are not known. The source was PBMCs, collected from a glioma patient whose treatment included an IDH1 peptide vaccine. These receptors were taken from a man aged 18 to 29 with glioma.

The chain is built from TRBV15 and TRBJ2-7; a possible D gene is TRBD1 (6 bases). V lost 1 base and J 4 bases, leaving 20 bases between the germline ends. This CDR3 comprises 17 residues. The germline gives CDR1 LNHNV, CDR2 YYDKDF (reference sequence). The chain's CDR3 is CATSRAPQGTGRYEQYF. In DNA, the CDR3 is TGTGCCACCAGCAGAGCTCCCCAGGGGACCGGTAGGTACGAGCAGTACTTC. Using reference TRBV15 and TRBJ2-7 for the parts outside the CDR3, the full variable domain is DAMVIQNPRYQVTQFGKPVTLSCSQTLNHNVMYWYQQKSSQAPKLLFHYYDKDFNNEADTPDNFQSRRPNTSFCFLDIRSPGLGDTAMYLCATSRAPQGTGRYEQYFGPGTRLTVT.

In DNA form, the CDR3 reads TGTGCCTGGAGCGAGGGAGGCCCCCGTTGGGACACTGAAGCTTTCTTT. Translated: CAWSEGGPRWDTEAFF. This rearrangement joins TRBV30 to TRBJ1-1; no firm D call. Germline V gene sequence: CDR1 GTSNPN, CDR2 SVGIG (reference sequence). This CDR3 spans 16 amino acids. Trimming pared 3 bases from V and 3 bases from J, leaving 20 bases between.

The chain has TRBV4-2 and TRBJ1-5; D perhaps matches TRBD1 (6 bases). Trimming shortened V by 1 base and J by 7 bases, and 17 bases separated the two germline ends. The CDR3 extends over 16 amino acids. The germline gives CDR1 LGHNA, CDR2 YNFKEQ. As DNA, the CDR3 is TGTGCCAGCAGCCAAGTAGGGGGGCAGGGACCGCAGCCCCAGCATTTT. Its translation is CASSQVGGQGPQPQHF.

This clone has just a few counts. The chain couples TRBV5-1 to TRBJ1-4; D remains unclear. Germline CDR1 is SGHRS and CDR2 is YFSETQ. This CDR3 has 13 residues. The V and J ends lost 4 bases and 4 bases respectively, with 8 bases between them. The chain's CDR3 is CASSLAFNEKLFF. The DNA for the CDR3 is TGCGCCAGCAGCCTGGCCTTTAATGAAAAACTGTTTTTT. The full variable domain, in which reference TRBV5-1 and TRBJ1-4 provide the parts outside the CDR3, is KAGVTQTPRYLIKTRGQQVTLSCSPISGHRSVSWYQQTPGQGLQFLFEYFSETQRNKGNFPGRFSGRQFSNSRSEMNVSTLELGDSALYLCASSLAFNEKLFFGSGTQLSVL.

This rearrangement joins TRBV4-2 to TRBJ2-1; 7 positions match TRBD2. The CDR3 sequence is 16 residues long. Germline trimming cut 2 bases from V and 1 base from J; bases unmatched to any gene: 5. CDR1 LGHNA and CDR2 YNFKEQ come from the germline V gene. In DNA, the CDR3 is TGTGCCAGCAGCCAACGAGCGGGAACTTCCTACAATGAGCAGTTCTTC. It specifies CASSQRAGTSYNEQFF.

The rearrangement uses TRBV4-2 and TRBJ2-3, with 11 positions matching TRBD2. V dropped 4 bases and J dropped 2; count of bases not matched to a gene: 8. Germline V gives CDR1 LGHNA, CDR2 YNFKEQ. This CDR3 has 17 residues. CDR3: CASSLTGTSGNTDTQYF. CDR3 DNA sequence: TGTGCCAGCAGCCTTACCGGGACTAGCGGAAACACAGATACGCAGTATTTT.

The CDR3 coding sequence is TGTGCCAGCATCTCGGACAGAGTTTACACCGGGGAGCTGTTTTTT. Translating gives CASISDRVYTGELFF. The chain recombines TRBV7-9 with TRBJ2-2, with TRBD1 as a possible D gene (6 bases). Germline V gene lookup returns CDR1 SEHNR and CDR2 FQNEAQ (reference sequence). V lost 7 bases to trimming and J lost 3 bases, with 15 bases between them. CDR3 length: 15 amino acids.

The chain couples TRBV28 to TRBJ1-2; D not resolved. The CDR3 is 12 amino acids. The germline V and J ends were trimmed by 2 bases and 4 bases, with 5 bases remaining between them. Germline V CDR1 and CDR2: MDHEN, SYDVKM. The chain's CDR3 is CASSLGGYGYTF. CDR3 coding DNA: TGTGCCAGCAGTTTAGGTGGCTATGGCTACACCTTC.

The gene calls are TRBV27 and TRBJ2-2, with 8 bases lining up with TRBD2. Germline assignment: CDR1 MNHEY and CDR2 SMNVEV (reference sequence). The CDR3 loop spans 16 amino acids. Trimming cost V 4 bases and J 1 base; bases outside gene matches: 5. DNA for the CDR3: TGTGCCAGCAGTTCCTTAGCGGGATGGAACACCGGGGAGCTGTTTTTT. Its translation is CASSSLAGWNTGELFF.

This chain joins TRBV7-2 and TRBJ2-7; D is uncertain. Trimming stripped 4 bases from V and 7 bases from J, with 20 bases between. The germline V gene encodes CDR1 SGHTA and CDR2 FQGNSA. This CDR3 spans 15 amino acids. The CDR3: CASSSRTGLDGEQYF. CDR3 bases: TGTGCCAGCAGCTCCCGGACCGGCCTGGACGGGGAGCAGTACTTC. Using reference TRBV7-2 and TRBJ2-7 for the parts outside the CDR3, the full variable domain is GAGVSQSPSNKVTEKGKDVELRCDPISGHTALYWYRQSLGQGLEFLIYFQGNSAPDKSGLPSDRFSAERTGGSVSTLTIQRTQQEDSAVYLCASSSRTGLDGEQYFGPGTRLTVT.

CDR3 nucleotide sequence: TGTGCCTGGGGGACCCGGACTAGCGGGATCTACAATGAGCAGTTCTTC. Translating gives CAWGTRTSGIYNEQFF. The chain uses TRBV30 and TRBJ2-1; 12 bases fit TRBD2. The CDR3 totals 16 residues. Per the germline V gene, CDR1 is GTSNPN and CDR2 is SVGIG (reference sequence). Trimming took 5 bases from V and 3 from J; bases not matched to a gene: 8.

Note on this clone: This CDR3 is also generated by other DNA sequences in the sample. The chain combines TRBV6-6 with TRBJ1-5; the match to TRBD1 covers 7 bases. With V trimmed by 5 bases and J by 2 bases, 6 bases remained unmatched. CDR1 and CDR2 from the germline V gene are MNHNY and SVGAGI (reference sequence). The CDR3 length is 15 residues. The CDR3 region has the DNA TGTGCCAGCAGTACCACAGGGGAGGGCAATCAGCCCCAGCATTTT. It translates to CASSTTGEGNQPQHF.

This chain connects TRBV19 to TRBJ1-5, with D maybe TRBD1 (5 bases). Germline V gene data show CDR1 as LNHDA and CDR2 as SQIVND (reference sequence). The CDR3 is made up of 13 amino acids. Trimming took off 8 bases at V and 4 bases at J, with 12 bases between the two ends. Written as DNA, the CDR3 is TGTGCCAGTGCCGGGGCAGGGAATCAGCCCCAGCATTTT. Its translation: CASAGAGNQPQHF. The entire variable domain, with the rest obtained from reference TRBV19 and TRBJ1-5, is as follows: DGGITQSPKYLFRKEGQNVTLSCEQNLNHDAMYWYRQDPGQGLRLIYYSQIVNDFQKGDIAEGYSVSREKKESFPLTVTSAQKNPTAFYLCASAGAGNQPQHFGDGTRLSIL.

The chain combines TRBV5-1 with TRBJ1-2; TRBD1 is a possible D gene (5 bases). V dropped 0 bases and J dropped 8 bases, with 8 bases sitting between them. The CDR3 extends over 12 amino acids. From germline, CDR1 is SGHRS and CDR2 YFSETQ. CDR3 residues: CASSLGGEGYTF. CDR3 DNA sequence: TGCGCCAGCAGCTTGGGGGGGGAAGGCTACACCTTC.

In this sample, this clone turned up once. This chain connects TRBV10-3 to TRBJ1-1; no definite D call. Trimming left V 10 bases short and J 4 bases short, with 16 bases between. CDR1 and CDR2 from the germline V gene are ENHRY and SYGVKD. The CDR3 loop spans 13 amino acids. CDR3 loop: CASAGVLGTEAFF. Written as DNA, the CDR3 is TGTGCCAGCGCCGGCGTACTGGGCACTGAAGCTTTCTTT.